This record looks at one TCR beta chain sequence and its context. This clonotype occurred many times. Its recognized antigen is unknown. There are no base qualities to consult, and no much larger clone falls within one base. The source of the sample is a study of T cells in Graves' hyperthyroidism and ophthalmopathy (dated by TCRdb to the late 2010s). About the full investigation: TCR V-J signatures able to tell the groups apart were searched for in a discovery cohort of 90 to 100 patients, of whom roughly 42 had Graves' ophthalmopathy and 55 to 65 had stable Graves' hyperthyroidism. Prospective prediction of ophthalmopathy was tested in an independent validation cohort consisting of 18 hyperthyroidism patients and over 15 patients who later progressed to ophthalmopathy. The 75 to 100 discovery patients were randomly split 7:3 into training and test sets. Thyroid tissue and blood T-cell repertoires from about six Graves' hyperthyroidism patients were also compared in the study. Once sampling was done, hyperthyroidism patients were given methimazole at a starting dose of 30 mg daily, whereas ophthalmopathy patients were given high-dose intravenous methylprednisolone. TCR Vbeta CDR3 sequencing of 120 to 150 peripheral blood samples (under 45 ophthalmopathy, 75 to 80 hyperthyroidism and roughly 17 progressor patients) is reported in the paper.

Graves' hyperthyroidism was defined as stable when no progression to ophthalmopathy occurred over 18 months of follow-up. Hyperthyroidism patients were newly diagnosed, had a disease duration of under 2 months, and were aged 18 to 65 years. Exclusion was applied to patients with uncontrolled infections, other autoimmune diseases, pregnancy or lactation. Diagnoses relied on clinical symptoms, serum thyroxine and TRAb, thyroid ultrasound and orbital computed tomography. Total RNA was extracted with Trizol reagent, and quality was checked on an Agilent 2100 Bioanalyzer. Here is what the overall study found, with its caveats: No statistical method was used to fix the sample size in advance, and group allocation was not hidden from the investigators. Blood samples also contained most of the expanded thyroid clonotypes (frequency above 0.001), which suggests that blood repertoires may reflect thyroid immune responses. During validation, the model predicted progression to ophthalmopathy a median of roughly 7.1 months ahead of onset, with more than 55% sensitivity and 72% to 80% specificity. A 13 V-J signature model separated ophthalmopathy from stable hyperthyroidism, with roughly 88% sensitivity and roughly 82% specificity in cross-validation and 80%/75% in testing.

The TCR beta CDR3 regions were amplified from RNA transcripts. For the first round of RT-PCR on the TCR CDR3, the HTBI primer set was used together with the Qiagen OneStep RT-PCR kit. The libraries were constructed in a second round of multiplex PCR and then size-selected and purified. Sequencing of the libraries was done on an Illumina HiSeq2000 using paired-end 100 bp reads. Concerning the study's data processing: SOAPnuke was used to process the raw data, with reads discarded if the reads contained adapters or uncalled bases, had a mean Phred below 15, or lacked an exact constant-primer or identifier match. COPE v1.2.5 was used to merge high-quality paired reads, and clonotypes were defined as unique nucleotide sequences. MiTCR v1.1 was used to align the clonotypes against IMGT TRBV, TRBD and TRBJ reference segments. Analysis was restricted to V-J combinations with a frequency above 0.0001, which covered 98% to 99.2% of repertoires. A TCS score was defined as the ratio between F50 (clonal expansion) and ExV (chaos), using BLOSUM62-based TCRdist between CDR3 peptides within each V-J. Welch's t-statistics and random forest reduced just over 500 V-J features to 13, which were used in a naive Bayes classifier (R e1071). The raw public data were reprocessed by TCRdb itself: fastp quality trimming at Q25, MiXCR clonotype calling, in-frame beta chains only. Entries are consolidated by CDR3 protein sequence, retaining the most common genes and DNA. These V and J calls originate from TCRdb's pipeline instead of the authors' own analysis. The sample table lists approximately 590,000 distinct CDR3 sequences, 40% to 55% of them with a count of one. Approximately 8.2% of the sample goes to the ten largest clones.

The sequence was collected from a woman aged 18-35 years with Graves' hyperthyroidism. Donor details come from another sample of the same person, matched by shared clones. Material for sequencing was peripheral blood or thyroid tissue (not recorded which).

The CDR3 region reads CSASPAGGHEQYF. The sequenced DNA: TGCAGTGCTAGCCCAGCGGGAGGGCACGAGCAGTACTTC. The chain is encoded by TRBV20-1 joined to TRBJ2-7, with 10 bases matching TRBD2. Spanning cysteine to phenylalanine, the CDR3 consists of 13 amino acids. CDR3 DNA is the only sequence kept; it has 39 bases, read in frame from the first base. Compared with germline, V lacks 3 bases and J lacks 5 bases; bases without a gene match: 4. CDR1 and CDR2 (DFQATT, SNEGSKA) derive from the germline V gene (reference sequence).